Sequencing of this T cell receptor beta chain was carried out in a study of response to subunit inactivated influenza vaccine. General study points: A suggestion made by the authors is that each seasonal influenza vaccination recruits few new T cells.

TCRdb re-called the RT-PCR reads with MiXCR, one entry per CDR3 protein. This sample has about 160,000 distinct CDR3 sequences, with around 11% found just once. The table lists this clonotype with many counts. Its cognate antigen is unknown. The sample consisted of CD8+ T cells sorted from PBMCs, taken less than 30 months after vaccination. This clonotype was sampled from a man aged 45 to 75 who received an inactivated influenza vaccine.

The CDR3 DNA sequence: TGTGCCAGCGGATGGGGCTACGAGCAGTACTTC. Its translation is CASGWGYEQYF. This chain joins TRBV27 and TRBJ2-7; D unresolved. Per germline, CDR1 MNHEY and CDR2 SMNVEV (reference sequence). The CDR3 has 11 amino acids. Trimming stripped 8 bases from V and 3 bases from J, with 8 bases between.